A single sample gave rise to the 26 T cell receptor beta chains below, sequenced in a study of Graves' ophthalmopathy and Graves' hyperthyroidism. Amplification of TCR beta CDR3 regions used RNA transcripts. The workflow started with a first-round RT-PCR run with HTBI primers and then moved on to a second-round multiplex PCR. TCRdb called the multiplex PCR reads again in MiXCR, with one record for every CDR3 protein. The data show some 400,000 distinct CDR3 sequences, around 16% seen once. The sequenced material came from peripheral blood. These receptors were taken from a woman younger than 35 with Graves' ophthalmopathy.

The rearrangement links TRBV28 to TRBJ2-7; D is unclear. This CDR3 has 14 amino acids. Trimming shortened V by 4 bases and J by 3 bases, and 13 bases separated the two germline ends. Germline CDR1 reads MDHEN; CDR2 reads SYDVKM. CDR3 sequence: CASSYRGRNYEQYF. Written as DNA, the CDR3 is TGTGCCAGCAGTTATCGTGGACGGAACTACGAGCAGTACTTC.

There are many counts of this clonotype. The gene calls are TRBV6-1 and TRBJ2-7; D is unclear. The CDR3 contains 14 residues. Trimming pared 4 bases from V and 0 bases from J, leaving 10 bases between. Germline CDR1 and CDR2: MNHNS and SASEGT. In DNA, the CDR3 is TGTGCCAGCAGTGGGCAGAGCAGCTCCTACGAGCAGTACTTC. This codes for CASSGQSSSYEQYF.

V gene TRBV6-1 combines with J gene TRBJ1-6; D is perhaps TRBD1 (5 bases). The germline V and J ends were trimmed by 8 bases and 7 bases, with 15 bases remaining between them. This CDR3 contains 14 residues. Germline V gene sequence: CDR1 MNHNS, CDR2 SASEGT. CDR3 amino acids: CASSLEGLNSPLHF. The CDR3, as DNA: TGTGCCAGCTCCCTGGAGGGGCTGAATTCACCCCTCCACTTT.

There are many counts of this clonotype. The chain is built from TRBV24-1 and TRBJ2-5, with 8 bases matching TRBD1. V gave up 9 bases and J gave up 5 bases; unmatched junction bases: 19. The germline CDR1 and CDR2 sequences are KGHDR and SFDVKD. This CDR3 region has 17 residues. CDR3 coding DNA: TGTGCCACCCTCTCCCGGACAGGGCCTATACGGGGGGAGACCCAGTACTTC. Encoded protein: CATLSRTGPIRGETQYF.

This clonotype showed up many times. The chain uses TRBV28 and TRBJ2-3; 9 nucleotides align to TRBD1. CDR1 is MDHEN and CDR2 is SYDVKM in the germline V gene. The ends lost 2 bases at V and 2 bases at J; junction bases unmatched: 5. The CDR3 extends over 16 amino acids. The CDR3 coding sequence is TGTGCCAGCAGTTTACAGGGACAGGGCCACACAGATACGCAGTATTTT. Its protein is CASSLQGQGHTDTQYF.

In this sample, this clonotype turned up many times. The rearrangement joins TRBV6-2 or TRBV6-3 to TRBJ1-6; perhaps TRBD1 as D (5 bases). CDR3 size: 13 residues. Germline CDR1 reads MNHEY; CDR2 reads SVGEGT. The V end lost 7 bases, the J end lost 4 bases, and 8 bases lay between the germline ends. CDR3 DNA sequence: TGTGCCAGCACGACAGATTATAATTCACCCCTCCACTTT. The encoded protein is CASTTDYNSPLHF.

This chain connects TRBV28 to TRBJ1-1, with D maybe TRBD1 (5 bases). The CDR3 covers 15 residues. Germline V gene sequence: CDR1 MDHEN, CDR2 SYDVKM. V dropped 6 bases and J dropped 4 bases, with 18 bases sitting between them. The CDR3, as DNA: TGTGCCAGCAGACCCGGGAGTTGGGGGTCCACTGAAGCTTTCTTT. Encoded protein: CASRPGSWGSTEAFF.

This clonotype was seen many times. J is TRBJ2-7 and V is TRBV20-1; D is uncertain. CDR3 size: 14 residues. V dropped 4 bases and J dropped 4 bases, with 17 bases sitting between them. CDR1 is DFQATT, CDR2 SNEGSKA, per germline (reference sequence). CDR3: CSATPSPARYEQYF. CDR3 in DNA: TGCAGTGCTACCCCCTCACCGGCCCGTTACGAGCAGTACTTC.

This clonotype was observed at least ten times. The gene calls are TRBV7-9 and TRBJ2-4; D unresolved. Germline-derived CDR1 and CDR2 are SEHNR and FQNEAQ (reference sequence). CDR3 size: 13 residues. Trimming removed 1 base from V and 0 bases from J, with 1 base in between. The CDR3 coding sequence is TGTGCCAGCAGCTTAGAAGCCAAAAACATTCAGTACTTC. This gives the protein CASSLEAKNIQYF.

This clonotype was recorded at least ten times. The chain employs TRBV12-3 or TRBV12-4 and TRBJ2-2, with 10 nucleotides matching TRBD2. This CDR3 is 14 amino acids long. V dropped 6 bases and J dropped 4; count of bases not matched to a gene: 2. The CDR3 coding sequence is TGTGCCAGCAGACTAGCGGGGAGCACCGGGGAGCTGTTTTTT. It encodes CASRLAGSTGELFF.

This clonotype was seen at least ten times. This CDR3 is CASTQRKGPNTGELFF. CDR3 in DNA: TGTGCCAGCACCCAGCGAAAGGGCCCAAACACCGGGGAGCTGTTTTTT. This rearrangement joins TRBV12-3 or TRBV12-4 to TRBJ2-2; D unclear. Trimming removed 7 bases at V and 2 bases at J, with 17 bases between. The length of the CDR3 is 16 residues.

This clonotype was picked up many times. This chain joins TRBV25-1 and TRBJ1-6; D might be TRBD1 (6 bases). This CDR3 is 14 amino acids long. The V gene's germline CDR1 is MGHDK and CDR2 SYGVNS. V was shortened by 4 bases and J by 9 bases, with 13 bases between the two germline ends. The CDR3 spells CASSVSTGSSPLHF. The CDR3 nucleotides are TGTGCCAGCAGTGTTTCAACAGGGAGTTCACCCCTCCACTTT.

This chain uses TRBV20-1 with TRBJ2-5, with 11 nucleotides matching TRBD2. The ends lost 5 bases at V and 5 bases at J; junction bases unmatched: 10. Germline CDR1 is DFQATT and CDR2 is SNEGSKA (reference sequence). The length of the CDR3 is 15 residues. For the CDR3, the DNA is TGCAGTGCTTTTGGGGGACTAGCGGAGGGGGAGACCCAGTACTTC. Its protein product is CSAFGGLAEGETQYF.

This clonotype was detected many times. V usage is TRBV3-1 and J usage is TRBJ1-2; D remains ambiguous. Trimming pared 8 bases from V and 1 base from J, leaving 8 bases between. This CDR3 region has 12 residues. CDR1 is LGHDT and CDR2 is YNNKEL in the germline V gene (reference sequence). The CDR3 nucleotides read TGTGCCAGCTCTCAGGTTAACTATGGCTACACCTTC. Translated: CASSQVNYGYTF.

This clonotype came up many times. This chain joins TRBV2 and TRBJ2-5, with 7 bases matching TRBD2. The germline V gene encodes CDR1 SNHLY and CDR2 FYNNEI. CDR3 size: 13 residues. Trimming removed 7 bases from V and 2 bases from J; junction bases left unmatched: 4. The chain's CDR3 is CASNMRGQETQYF. In DNA form, the CDR3 reads TGTGCCAGCAACATGCGGGGGCAAGAGACCCAGTACTTC. The full variable domain, rest sourced from reference TRBV2 and TRBJ2-5, is EPEVTQTPSHQVTQMGQEVILRCVPISNHLYFYWYRQILGQKVEFLVSFYNNEISEKSEIFDDQFSVERPDGSNFTLKIRSTKLEDSAMYFCASNMRGQETQYFGPGTRLLVL.

This clonotype was picked up many times. The rearrangement uses TRBV7-2 and TRBJ2-7; TRBD1 agrees at 7 bases. CDR3 length: 14 residues. The V gene's germline CDR1 is SGHTA and CDR2 FQGNSA. Trimming removed 5 bases from V and 3 bases from J; junction bases left unmatched: 7. The CDR3 reads CASSPPDRYYEQYF. The CDR3 nucleotides read TGTGCCAGCAGCCCCCCGGACAGGTACTACGAGCAGTACTTC.

This clonotype was recorded at least ten times. The chain has TRBV9 and TRBJ1-1; D possibly corresponds to TRBD1 (5 bases). Germline values: CDR1 SGDLS, CDR2 YYNGEE. V was cut by 7 bases and J by 0 bases, with 13 bases left in between. The CDR3 is 14 amino acids. CDR3 nucleotides: TGTGCCAGCCGTCCGGGGGTCTTGAACACTGAAGCTTTCTTT. It codes for CASRPGVLNTEAFF.

In this sample, this clonotype turned up many times. This sequence joins TRBV28 and TRBJ1-6; D might be TRBD1 (5 bases). V lost 2 bases and J 0 bases, leaving 11 bases between the germline ends. The CDR3 consists of 17 residues. Germline V gene sequence: CDR1 MDHEN, CDR2 SYDVKM. The CDR3: CASSLAGISSYNSPLHF. The CDR3 DNA is TGTGCCAGCAGTTTAGCAGGGATTAGCTCCTATAATTCACCCCTCCACTTT.

This clonotype showed up many times. The chain links TRBV6-2 or TRBV6-3 to TRBJ1-2; a possible D gene is TRBD1 (5 bases). Trimming took 4 bases from V and 7 from J, leaving 10 bases between them. The CDR3 runs 12 residues. Germline CDR1 and CDR2: MNHEY and SVGEGT. The CDR3 region has the DNA TGTGCCAGCAGTTTGGGGACGGGTGGCTACACCTTC. It encodes CASSLGTGGYTF.

There are many counts of this clonotype. V and J are TRBV7-2 and TRBJ1-1; D is unclear. The CDR3 consists of 13 residues. Deletions cut 5 bases from V and 6 bases from J, with 13 bases between. Germline V gene lookup returns CDR1 SGHTA and CDR2 FQGNSA. CDR3 coding DNA: TGTGCCAGCAGCATAGACGGGAGCCCTGAAGCTTTCTTT. Its translation is CASSIDGSPEAFF. The whole variable domain, filled in from reference TRBV7-2 and TRBJ1-1, reads GAGVSQSPSNKVTEKGKDVELRCDPISGHTALYWYRQSLGQGLEFLIYFQGNSAPDKSGLPSDRFSAERTGGSVSTLTIQRTQQEDSAVYLCASSIDGSPEAFFGQGTRLTVV.

This clonotype was counted ten times or more. This may be a read error, as it is one base from a much larger clone. The genes are TRBV12-3 or TRBV12-4 and TRBJ1-1; D is unclear. CDR3 length: 13 amino acids. The V and J ends lost 5 bases and 3 bases respectively, with 10 bases between them. CDR3 amino acids: CASSIRIHTEAFF. DNA for the CDR3: TGTGCCAGCAGTATAAGGATCCACACTGAAGCTTTCTTT.

V gene TRBV24-1 combines with J gene TRBJ2-5; 8 bases agree with TRBD1. Germline loops: CDR1 KGHDR, CDR2 SFDVKD. V trimming: 4 bases; J trimming: 5 bases; junction bases outside the gene matches: 11. The CDR3 runs to 16 residues. Here the CDR3 reads CATSEGRQGSLETQYF. The CDR3 DNA reads as TGTGCCACCAGTGAAGGAAGACAGGGGAGTTTGGAGACCCAGTACTTC.

The genes are TRBV25-1 and TRBJ1-6, with D possibly TRBD1 on 5 matching bases. The length of the CDR3 is 13 residues. The V and J ends lost 5 bases and 9 bases respectively, with 11 bases between them. Germline-derived CDR1 and CDR2 are MGHDK and SYGVNS. CDR3 region: CASSSTTGSPLHF. The CDR3 region has the DNA TGTGCCAGCAGTTCTACCACAGGTTCACCCCTCCACTTT.

This clonotype has ten or more counts. This chain uses TRBV12-3 or TRBV12-4 with TRBJ2-5; D is possibly TRBD1 (5 bases). V was shortened by 5 bases and J by 7 bases, with 17 bases between the two germline ends. The CDR3 totals 14 residues. The CDR3 bases are TGTGCCAGCAGTGACCCCCAGGGCTGGTCGACCCAGTACTTC. Amino acid sequence: CASSDPQGWSTQYF.

CDR3 DNA sequence: TGTGCCAGCAGTGAAGCGGGAGGGGGCGAAGCTTTCTTT. This sequence encodes CASSEAGGGEAFF. The chain is built from TRBV6-1 and TRBJ1-1; the match to TRBD1 covers 7 bases. Germline V lookup: CDR1 MNHNS, CDR2 SASEGT. The V segment lost 0 bases and the J segment 8 bases; nucleotides outside the gene matches: 3. The CDR3 sequence is 13 residues long.

In this sample, this clonotype turned up many times. This chain connects TRBV29-1 to TRBJ2-7; 7 bases are a match to TRBD1. CDR3 length equals 13 residues. J lost 2 bases, V lost 5 bases, and 6 bases had no gene match. From germline, CDR1 is SQVTM and CDR2 ANQGSEA. CDR3 sequence reads: CSVSNGQAYEQYF. CDR3 bases: TGCAGCGTTTCCAATGGACAGGCCTACGAGCAGTACTTC.